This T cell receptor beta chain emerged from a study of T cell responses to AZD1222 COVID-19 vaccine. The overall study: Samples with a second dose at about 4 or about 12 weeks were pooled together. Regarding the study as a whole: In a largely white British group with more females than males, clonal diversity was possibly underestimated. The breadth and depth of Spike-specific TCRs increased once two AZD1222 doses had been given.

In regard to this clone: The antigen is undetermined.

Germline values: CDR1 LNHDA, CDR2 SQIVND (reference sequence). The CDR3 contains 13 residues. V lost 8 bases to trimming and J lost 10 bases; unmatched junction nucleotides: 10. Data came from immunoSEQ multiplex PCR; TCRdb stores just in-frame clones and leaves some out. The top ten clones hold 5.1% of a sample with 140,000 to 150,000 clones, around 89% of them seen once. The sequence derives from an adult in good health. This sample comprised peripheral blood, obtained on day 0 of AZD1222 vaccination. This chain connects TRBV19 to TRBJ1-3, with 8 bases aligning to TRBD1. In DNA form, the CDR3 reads TGTGCCAGTCGCAGGGGGCATCTGGATACCATATATTTT. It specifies CASRRGHLDTIYF.